One sample yielded the 11 T cell receptor beta chains listed below, sequenced in a study of blood T cell repertoires in COVID-19 (dated by TCRdb to about 2020). Library preparation used the immunoSEQ multiplex PCR assay. The immuneACCESS repertoire file appears here via TCRdb, limited to in-frame rearrangements. These files lack a portion of the clones; in checked studies, under half of the deficit traces to unresolved V genes, and the cause of the others is not known. This sample is represented by fewer than 60,000 clones; approximately 84% of them were singletons. The ten top clones hold 25% of the sample. The source material was peripheral blood. These receptors were collected from a human donor in a cohort sampled during active COVID-19.

The chain uses TRBV12-3 or TRBV12-4 and TRBJ1-5, with D hard to call. V was shortened by 8 bases and J by 7 bases, with 9 bases between the two germline ends. The CDR3 loop spans 11 amino acids. Here the CDR3 DNA reads TGTGCCAGCTCGGCGGGACAGCCCCAGCATTTT. Its translation: CASSAGQPQHF.

The J gene is TRBJ1-1, the V gene TRBV7-2, with unresolved D. The V gene's germline CDR1 is SGHTA and CDR2 FQGNSA. V lost 5 bases and J 0 bases, leaving 16 bases between the germline ends. This CDR3 comprises 16 residues. This CDR3 is CASSPTAFKMNTEAFF. The CDR3 DNA follows: TGTGCCAGCAGCCCCACTGCCTTTAAGATGAACACTGAAGCTTTCTTT.

In this sample, this clone turned up a few times. The chain joins TRBV18 to TRBJ2-7; 13 bases agree with TRBD2. This CDR3 comprises 13 residues. The germline V gene has CDR1 KGHSH and CDR2 LQKENI. After removal of 5 bases from V and 8 bases from J, the junction contained 3 bases not matched to a gene. This CDR3 reads CASSKTSGRQQYF. As DNA, the CDR3 is TGTGCCAGCTCAAAGACTAGCGGGAGGCAGCAGTACTTC.

The V call is TRBV3-1 (or the pseudogene TRBV3-2), the J call TRBJ1-4; D not certain. The CDR3 spans 16 residues. Germline loops: CDR1 LGHDT, CDR2 YNNKEL (reference sequence). Trimming removed 0 bases at V and 11 bases at J, with 19 bases between. For the CDR3, the DNA is TGTGCCAGCAGCCAAGACGGGGATCCAACCCGGGAGAAACTGTTTTTT. Amino acids: CASSQDGDPTREKLFF.

V usage is TRBV3-1 (or the pseudogene TRBV3-2) and J usage is TRBJ1-1; TRBD1 agrees at 7 bases. The CDR3 is 12 amino acids. Per the germline V gene, CDR1 is LGHDT and CDR2 is YNNKEL (reference sequence). V gave up 4 bases and J gave up 8 bases; unmatched junction bases: 4. The CDR3 nucleotides read TGTGCCAGCAGCCCAGTAGGGGGCGAAGCTTTCTTT. It is translated as CASSPVGGEAFF.

The chain uses TRBV6-6 and TRBJ2-2, with 11 positions matching TRBD2. CDR1 and CDR2 (germline): MNHNY, SVGAGI (reference sequence). V lost 6 bases and J lost 6; bases outside the gene matches: 3. There are 14 residues in the CDR3. The CDR3 spells CASRLAGDAGELFF. CDR3 in DNA: TGTGCCAGCAGACTAGCGGGAGATGCCGGGGAGCTGTTTTTT.

The rearrangement uses TRBV27 and TRBJ1-5; possible D gene TRBD1, 6 bases. The V gene's germline CDR1 is MNHEY and CDR2 SMNVEV (reference sequence). The CDR3 runs to 14 residues. Trimming cost V 3 bases and J 5 bases, with 11 bases left between them. In nucleotides, the CDR3 is TGTGCCAGCAGTTTTCAGGGGCCCCATCAGCCCCAGCATTTT. It specifies CASSFQGPHQPQHF.

The V and J genes are TRBV4-1 and TRBJ2-1, with 8 bases fitting TRBD1. CDR3 length equals 15 residues. CDR1 is MGHRA and CDR2 is YSYEKL in the germline V gene. V was clipped by 1 base and J by 7 bases; unmatched bases: 6. The DNA of the CDR3 is TGCGCCAGCAGCCAAGGGACAGGGCGACTGAATGAGCAGTTCTTC. Translated: CASSQGTGRLNEQFF.

The CDR3 protein is CASSYAEGAAFF. The CDR3 nucleotides read TGTGCCAGCAGTTATGCCGAGGGAGCAGCTTTCTTT. V gene TRBV6-5 combines with J gene TRBJ1-1, with D unresolved. The V end lost 3 bases, the J end lost 10 bases, and 12 bases lay between the germline ends. In germline, CDR1 is MNHEY, CDR2 SVGAGI. This CDR3 is 12 amino acids long.

On this clone: One end of the junction varies from germline; a read error may be responsible. CDR3 protein: CASSLAGGSFNEQFF. The CDR3 DNA follows: TGTGCCAGCAGCTTGGCGGGGGGCTCCTTCAATGAGCAGTTCTTC. The rearrangement joins TRBV5-4 to TRBJ2-1; the D gene is possibly TRBD2 (7 bases). This CDR3 spans 15 amino acids. From germline, CDR1 is SGHNT and CDR2 YYREEE (reference sequence).

The J gene is TRBJ2-1, the V gene TRBV27; D possibly corresponds to TRBD2 (6 bases). The CDR3 loop spans 15 amino acids. V was pared by 7 bases and J by 0 bases, with 13 bases between. Germline assignment: CDR1 MNHEY and CDR2 SMNVEV (reference sequence). Written as DNA, the CDR3 is TGTGCCAGCACCCAATTCGGGAGCTCCTACAATGAGCAGTTCTTC. Translated, it gives CASTQFGSSYNEQFF.